A single sample is the source of the 30 T cell receptor beta chains below, sequenced in a study of T-cell reconstitution after alpha-beta-depleted transplantation in children. Preparing the TCRbeta library involved the use of unique molecular identifiers. TCRdb used MiXCR to reprocess the PCR reads, holding one entry per CDR3 protein. The table shows about a million distinct CDR3 sequences, with less than 30% occurring only once. Sequenced material: PBMCs, mostly from graft donor cells, taken 360 days after TCRalphabeta/CD19-depleted stem cell transplant. Receptors were obtained from a boy under three years old who had a stem cell transplant for SCID, so the T cells may come from the graft donor.

This clonotype was detected a few times. V is TRBV27 and J is TRBJ2-1; D may be TRBD1 (5 bases). CDR3 length: 17 amino acids. With 8 bases removed from V and 5 bases from J, the gap between germline ends came to 25 bases. Looked up from germline, CDR1 is MNHEY and CDR2 is SMNVEV (reference sequence). The CDR3 coding sequence is TGTGCCAGCTCCGACCGTACAGGATTAAGAATCCACAATGAGCAGTTCTTC. This encodes CASSDRTGLRIHNEQFF.

This clonotype was seen only a few times. The chain is built from TRBV5-1 and TRBJ1-2; 10 bases align to TRBD1. CDR1 and CDR2 (germline): SGHRS, YFSETQ. The V and J ends lost 0 bases and 4 bases, in that order; junction bases with no gene match: 6. There are 16 residues in the CDR3. CDR3 sequence (DNA): TGCGCCAGCAGCTTGGTTGGGACAGGGGTGGCCTATGGCTACACCTTC. The encoded protein is CASSLVGTGVAYGYTF.

This clonotype was counted a few times. The chain combines TRBV2 with TRBJ2-1, with 9 bases fitting TRBD2. There are 14 residues in the CDR3. Germline trimming cut 4 bases from V and 4 bases from J; bases unmatched to any gene: 2. Looked up from germline, CDR1 is SNHLY and CDR2 is FYNNEI. CDR3 DNA sequence: TGTGCCAGCAGTGTGCTAGCGGGGTACAATGAGCAGTTCTTC. The encoded protein is CASSVLAGYNEQFF.

This clonotype was observed a handful of times. The rearrangement links TRBV6-8 to TRBJ2-3, with 9 nucleotides matching TRBD2. The junction had 9 bases not matched to a gene; V was cut back by 8 bases and J by 3 bases. The germline CDR1 and CDR2 sequences are MNHGY and SAAAGT. The CDR3 sequence is 15 residues long. CDR3 sequence: CASWSGSGGTDTQYF. For the CDR3, the DNA is TGTGCCAGCTGGAGTGGGAGCGGGGGGACAGATACGCAGTATTTT.

This clonotype was seen only once. The genes are TRBV4-2 and TRBJ1-3; D ambiguous. Germline loops: CDR1 LGHNA, CDR2 YNFKEQ. V lost 0 bases to trimming and J lost 4 bases, with 10 bases between them. The CDR3 totals 15 residues. The CDR3 sequence is CASSQDLPTGNTIYF. The CDR3 DNA reads as TGTGCCAGCAGCCAAGACCTTCCTACGGGAAACACCATATATTTT.

This clonotype appeared a single time. The V gene is TRBV5-1, the J gene TRBJ2-1, with a weak D call TRBD2 (6 bases). The CDR3 consists of 13 residues. Germline V gene sequence: CDR1 SGHRS, CDR2 YFSETQ. CDR3 residues: CVTARGTTGEQFF. In DNA form, the CDR3 reads TGCGTCACGGCCCGGGGGACCACGGGGGAGCAGTTCTTC. Filled out from reference TRBV5-1 and TRBJ2-1, the complete variable domain reads KAGVTQTPRYLIKTRGQQVTLSCSPISGHRSVSWYQQTPGQGLQFLFEYFSETQRNKGNFPGRFSGRQFSNSRSEMNVSTLELGDSALYLCVTARGTTGEQFFGPGTRLTVL.

V gene TRBV13 combines with J gene TRBJ2-7, with D perhaps assigned TRBD1 or TRBD2 (5 bases each). CDR3 length: 16 amino acids. Germline CDR1 reads PRHDT; CDR2 reads FYEKMQ (reference sequence). Trimming stripped 5 bases from V and 0 bases from J, with 17 bases between. CDR3 DNA sequence: TGTGCCAGCAGCCCGGGGACCTTCAGGAGCTCCTACGAGCAGTACTTC. Amino acid sequence: CASSPGTFRSSYEQYF.

This clonotype came up a few times. The rearrangement joins TRBV12-3 or TRBV12-4 to TRBJ2-1; 8 bases line up with TRBD2. The junction had 10 bases not matched to a gene; V was cut back by 5 bases and J by 10 bases. The CDR3 is 14 residues long. CDR3 DNA sequence: TGTGCCAGCAGTCTTAGCGGGGTGATAAGGGAGCAGTTCTTC. Protein: CASSLSGVIREQFF.

V is TRBV20-1 and J is TRBJ1-1; possible D gene TRBD1, 6 bases. V shed 5 bases and J shed 0 bases, with 16 bases lying between them. CDR3 length: 15 residues. Germline V gene data show CDR1 as DFQATT and CDR2 as SNEGSKA (reference sequence). CDR3 protein: CSAHREAGMNTEAFF. CDR3 coding DNA: TGCAGTGCTCACAGGGAGGCCGGCATGAACACTGAAGCTTTCTTT.

This clonotype was seen a few times. The rearrangement links TRBV7-8 to TRBJ2-1; D perhaps matches TRBD2 (6 bases). The germline V gene has CDR1 SGHVS and CDR2 FQNEAQ. Trimming took 5 bases from V and 8 from J, leaving 19 bases between them. The length of the CDR3 is 15 residues. The CDR3 protein is CASSLRDFMGDEQFF. The CDR3 DNA is TGTGCCAGCAGCCTCCGGGACTTCATGGGGGATGAGCAGTTCTTC.

This chain links TRBV10-3 with TRBJ1-5; weak D call: TRBD1 (5 bases). The CDR3 is 18 amino acids. Germline CDR1 reads ENHRY; CDR2 reads SYGVKD. With 3 bases removed from V and 5 bases from J, the gap between germline ends came to 23 bases. CDR3 in DNA: TGTGCCATCAGTGACCTCCTCCCGGGAGGGGCCCCTCATCAGCCCCAGCATTTT. Translated: CAISDLLPGGAPHQPQHF.

The chain couples TRBV5-1 to TRBJ1-1; maybe TRBD1 (6 bases). Germline assignment: CDR1 SGHRS and CDR2 YFSETQ. This CDR3 comprises 15 residues. Trimming shortened V by 0 bases and J by 1 base, and 10 bases separated the two germline ends. The chain's CDR3 is CASSLEGGRNTEAFF. Here the CDR3 DNA reads TGCGCCAGCAGCTTGGAGGGGGGGCGGAACACTGAAGCTTTCTTT.

This clonotype appeared a few times. The chain is built from TRBV12-3 or TRBV12-4 and TRBJ2-1, with 10 bases fitting TRBD2. The CDR3 is 15 amino acids. Germline trimming cut 3 bases from V and 10 bases from J; bases unmatched to any gene: 9. The chain's CDR3 is CASSLESSGGQEQFF. The CDR3 coding sequence is TGTGCCAGCAGTTTGGAGTCTAGCGGGGGTCAGGAGCAGTTCTTC.

This clonotype was counted once. The rearrangement joins TRBV4-1 to TRBJ2-7, with 7 bases aligning to TRBD1. Trimming cost V 2 bases and J 2 bases; bases outside gene matches: 9. The germline V gene encodes CDR1 MGHRA and CDR2 YSYEKL. This CDR3 has 16 amino acids. The CDR3 reads CASSQSPTGIPYEQYF. The CDR3 DNA sequence: TGCGCCAGCAGCCAATCACCGACAGGGATTCCCTACGAGCAGTACTTC.

This clonotype was seen only a few times. The chain uses TRBV20-1 and TRBJ1-3, with unresolved D. This CDR3 has 14 amino acids. The V end was cut by 3 bases, the J end by 0 bases, with 9 bases between. Germline V gene data show CDR1 as DFQATT and CDR2 as SNEGSKA (reference sequence). In DNA, the CDR3 is TGCAGTGCTAGTAAGCTAAGCTCTGGAAACACCATATATTTT. This translates into CSASKLSSGNTIYF.

This clonotype was seen a few times. The chain has TRBV2 and TRBJ2-7, with D tentatively TRBD2 (5 bases). Trimming took 7 bases from V and 7 from J, leaving 23 bases between them. This CDR3 spans 15 amino acids. Per the germline V gene, CDR1 is SNHLY and CDR2 is FYNNEI. The chain's CDR3 is CASNTGIGEVLEQYF. For the CDR3, the DNA is TGTGCCAGCAACACCGGGATCGGAGAGGTACTAGAGCAGTACTTC.

The V and J genes are TRBV7-2 and TRBJ2-7; 8 nucleotides align to TRBD1. The CDR3 length is 15 residues. Trimming at V came to 8 bases and at J to 0 bases, leaving 9 bases not matched to a gene. In germline, CDR1 is SGHTA, CDR2 FQGNSA. The CDR3 nucleotides read TGTGCCAGCGGACCGGACAGGGCAAGCTCCTACGAGCAGTACTTC. Protein sequence: CASGPDRASSYEQYF.

The chain links TRBV6-1 to TRBJ2-7; 8 bases agree with TRBD1. V shed 3 bases, J shed 3 bases, and the junction held 7 bases outside the gene matches. The CDR3 extends over 15 amino acids. Per germline, CDR1 MNHNS and CDR2 SASEGT. The CDR3 region is CASSDGQGAIYEQYF. The CDR3 DNA reads TGTGCCAGCAGTGACGGGCAGGGGGCTATCTACGAGCAGTACTTC.

In regard to this clonotype: Since a much larger clone is just one base distant, this may be a read error. V is TRBV6-1 and J is TRBJ2-5; 8 bases are shared with TRBD2. This CDR3 contains 14 residues. CDR1 and CDR2 from the germline V gene are MNHNS and SASEGT. In DNA, the CDR3 is TGTACCAGTAGACGAGCGGGGGCTCTAGAGACCCAGTACTTC. It encodes CTSRRAGALETQYF.

This chain uses TRBV5-5 with TRBJ2-1, with TRBD2 matching over 13 bases. CDR1 is SGHKS and CDR2 is YYEKEE in the germline V gene (reference sequence). The CDR3 contains 16 residues. After removal of 4 bases from V and 8 bases from J, the junction contained 9 bases not matched to a gene. The CDR3 is CASSPLLAGGLHEQFF. CDR3 DNA sequence: TGTGCCAGCAGCCCCTTACTAGCGGGGGGGCTTCATGAGCAGTTCTTC.

The genes are TRBV20-1 and TRBJ1-1; D is uncertain. CDR1 is DFQATT, CDR2 SNEGSKA, per germline (reference sequence). CDR3 length: 12 residues. Trimming stripped 5 bases from V and 8 bases from J, with 15 bases between. CDR3 residues: CSASATQEEAFF. For the CDR3, the DNA is TGCAGTGCTTCGGCGACCCAGGAGGAAGCTTTCTTT.

This clonotype was seen a few times. The chain is built from TRBV20-1 and TRBJ2-7; D gene ambiguous. The CDR3 is made up of 11 amino acids. CDR1 DFQATT and CDR2 SNEGSKA come from the germline V gene (reference sequence). The V end was cut by 4 bases, the J end by 6 bases, with 10 bases between. The CDR3 DNA reads TGCAGTGCTACCGCAGCATTCGAGCAGTACTTC. Translated, it gives CSATAAFEQYF.

The chain is built from TRBV12-3 or TRBV12-4 and TRBJ2-7, with 10 bases lining up with TRBD1. This CDR3 contains 17 residues. Trimming took 3 bases from V and 1 from J; bases not matched to a gene: 9. CDR3 loop: CASSFPPPGQGSYEQYF. The DNA of the CDR3 is TGTGCCAGCAGTTTCCCGCCTCCGGGACAGGGGTCCTACGAGCAGTACTTC.

This clonotype was detected a few times. The genes are TRBV10-3 and TRBJ2-2; possible D gene TRBD2, 5 bases. V was shortened by 10 bases and J by 0 bases, with 18 bases between the two germline ends. The CDR3 contains 16 residues. CDR1 is ENHRY and CDR2 is SYGVKD in the germline V gene. In DNA form, the CDR3 reads TGTGCCACCAGGCCGTGGTTGGGAGCGAACACCGGGGAGCTGTTTTTT. Translated: CATRPWLGANTGELFF.

This clonotype was counted only a few times. The chain employs TRBV13 and TRBJ2-3; D is perhaps TRBD2 (5 bases). The V end lost 5 bases, the J end lost 2 bases, and 23 bases lay between the germline ends. The CDR3 totals 18 residues. CDR1 is PRHDT, CDR2 FYEKMQ, per germline (reference sequence). The CDR3 here is CASSPPPVRADFTDTQYF. CDR3 in DNA: TGTGCCAGCAGCCCGCCCCCCGTTAGAGCGGATTTCACAGATACGCAGTATTTT.

The chain uses TRBV20-1 and TRBJ1-5, with 7 bases matching TRBD1. Germline CDR1 and CDR2: DFQATT and SNEGSKA (reference sequence). V gave up 5 bases and J gave up 4 bases; unmatched junction bases: 8. The CDR3 is 14 residues long. The CDR3 loop reads CSAPRQGRNQPQHF. The CDR3 DNA reads TGCAGTGCTCCCAGACAGGGCCGAAATCAGCCCCAGCATTTT.

This clonotype was counted only a few times. This rearrangement joins TRBV28 to TRBJ2-1, with 8 bases aligning to TRBD2. Trimming removed 5 bases from V and 3 bases from J; junction bases left unmatched: 12. Germline loops: CDR1 MDHEN, CDR2 SYDVKM. The CDR3 totals 17 residues. The CDR3: CASSPGRPGGSYNEQFF. As DNA, the CDR3 is TGTGCCAGCAGTCCCGGTCGCCCGGGGGGGAGCTACAATGAGCAGTTCTTC.

The genes are TRBV4-1 and TRBJ2-7, with D tentatively TRBD2 (5 bases). Trimming left V 0 bases short and J 5 bases short, with 26 bases between. Germline CDR1 MGHRA, CDR2 YSYEKL. The CDR3 is 19 residues long. The CDR3 is CASSQEETVGLGISDEQYF. The CDR3 bases are TGCGCCAGCAGCCAAGAGGAGACGGTGGGCCTAGGGATTAGCGACGAGCAGTACTTC.

The genes are TRBV28 and TRBJ1-1; D possibly corresponds to TRBD1 (6 bases). CDR3 length equals 13 residues. V lost 8 bases to trimming and J lost 3 bases, with 13 bases between them. CDR1 and CDR2 from the germline V gene are MDHEN and SYDVKM. The CDR3 region is CASGRGGDTEAFF. DNA for the CDR3: TGTGCCAGCGGCAGGGGTGGAGACACTGAAGCTTTCTTT.

The rearrangement links TRBV15 to TRBJ2-7, with TRBD1 matching over 9 bases. The CDR3 runs to 13 residues. CDR1 is LNHNV, CDR2 YYDKDF, per germline (reference sequence). J gave up 5 bases and V 6 bases, and 5 bases lay outside the gene matches. The CDR3 protein is CATRGTGSHEQYF. CDR3 nucleotide sequence: TGTGCCACCAGGGGGACAGGGTCCCACGAGCAGTACTTC.